The 11 T cell receptor beta chains below were found in one sample sequenced in a study of regulatory T cells in long-lasting Graves disease (dated by TCRdb to the early 2020s). The time point label on this specimen signifies: persistent/refractory GD, antithyroid drugs over 5 years with positive TRAb. For both TCR sequencing and RNA sequencing, RNA was extracted from PBMCs using TRIzol. Libraries came from multiplex PCR. For sequencing, an Illumina HiSeq 4000 was employed. CDR3 regions were amplified by Arm-PCR with iRepertoire HTBI primers to construct TCR beta libraries. TCRdb itself trimmed the public reads at Q25 with fastp, ran MiXCR and retained productive beta chains. Rows matching on CDR3 protein sequence are summarized as one entry with the most common DNA and genes. The sample table shows about 310,000 distinct CDR3 sequences, and 20% to 25% are seen once. Jointly, the top ten make up more than 55% of the sample.

The sequences come from peripheral blood mononuclear cells (PBMCs), collected when the disease was refractory, from a patient treated with antithyroid drugs. Receptor source: a female donor with Graves disease.

This clonotype was observed at least ten times. The CDR3 DNA reads as TGTGCCAGCAGTCCCCCGGGAGTAAATGGCTACACCTTC. Its translation: CASSPPGVNGYTF. The chain has TRBV28 and TRBJ1-2, with D unclear. CDR1 and CDR2 from the germline V gene are MDHEN and SYDVKM. Trimming cost V 5 bases and J 6 bases, with 13 bases left between them. The CDR3 consists of 13 residues.

This clonotype came up a few times. The CDR3 nucleotides read TGTGCCAGCAGCCAAGATCTTGGAGGAAACTACGAGCAGTACTTC. Its protein is CASSQDLGGNYEQYF. This chain uses TRBV4-2 with TRBJ2-7; maybe TRBD2 (5 bases). The CDR3 has 15 residues. Deletions cut 0 bases from V and 3 bases from J, with 12 bases between. CDR1 LGHNA and CDR2 YNFKEQ come from the germline V gene.

The V and J genes are TRBV28 and TRBJ1-6; D remains unclear. CDR1 and CDR2 from the germline V gene are MDHEN and SYDVKM. This CDR3 spans 15 amino acids. Trimming shortened V by 5 bases and J by 9 bases, and 17 bases separated the two germline ends. CDR3 bases: TGTGCCAGCAGTCCACCGGGCCCCACTAGTTCACCCCTCCACTTT. Protein: CASSPPGPTSSPLHF.

In this sample, this clonotype turned up a few times. The junction does not match germline at one end; this may be a read error. The genes are TRBV11-2 and TRBJ2-5; D is uncertain. The CDR3 extends over 17 amino acids. Germline V CDR1 and CDR2: SGHAT, FQNNGV. CDR3: CPSSLDWAPISEETQYF. The CDR3 region has the DNA TGTCCCAGCAGCTTAGACTGGGCACCTATTTCGGAAGAGACCCAGTACTTC.

The gene calls are TRBV28 and TRBJ2-1; weak D call: TRBD2 (6 bases). The CDR3 is 16 amino acids. CDR1 MDHEN and CDR2 SYDVKM come from the germline V gene. Trimming took off 3 bases at V and 9 bases at J, with 21 bases between the two ends. CDR3 in amino acids: CASSFLEPTRVSEQFF. In DNA form, the CDR3 reads TGTGCCAGCAGTTTCCTTGAGCCGACTAGGGTTAGTGAGCAGTTCTTC.

The chain carries TRBV4-1 and TRBJ1-1; D remains unclear. The germline V gene encodes CDR1 MGHRA and CDR2 YSYEKL. Trimming removed 0 bases at V and 1 base at J, with 9 bases between. The CDR3 length is 15 residues. The CDR3 sequence: CASSQDGAWNTEAFF. Written as DNA, the CDR3 is TGCGCCAGCAGCCAAGATGGAGCCTGGAACACTGAAGCTTTCTTT.

This clonotype was seen many times. The chain carries TRBV28 and TRBJ2-7; maybe TRBD2 (6 bases). The CDR3 is 16 amino acids. Trimming left V 5 bases short and J 7 bases short, with 24 bases between. Germline CDR1 and CDR2: MDHEN and SYDVKM. CDR3 sequence (DNA): TGTGCCAGCAGTCTATCCCTCCTCGGAGGGCCGAATGAGCAGTACTTC. It translates to CASSLSLLGGPNEQYF.

This clonotype was recorded at least ten times. The rearrangement joins TRBV28 to TRBJ1-4; possibly TRBD1 for D (5 bases). CDR3 size: 15 residues. CDR1 is MDHEN, CDR2 SYDVKM, per germline. Trimming took 8 bases from V and 0 from J, leaving 13 bases between them. Here the CDR3 DNA reads TGTGCCAGCGCAGGGCAGGGCTCAACTAATGAAAAACTGTTTTTT. It yields the protein CASAGQGSTNEKLFF.

The table lists this clonotype with a few counts. The chain combines TRBV18 with TRBJ2-7; tentative D call: TRBD1 (5 bases). The CDR3 length is 14 residues. Per germline, CDR1 KGHSH and CDR2 LQKENI. Trimming left V 1 base short and J 2 bases short, with 9 bases between. For the CDR3, the DNA is TGTGCCAGCTCACCACAGGGGATGGCCTACGAGCAGTACTTC. Residues: CASSPQGMAYEQYF.

The gene calls are TRBV2 and TRBJ1-2; TRBD1 aligns across 7 bases. CDR3 length: 14 amino acids. The germline CDR1 and CDR2 sequences are SNHLY and FYNNEI. The J segment lost 4 bases and the V segment lost 7 bases, leaving 9 bases of the junction unmatched. CDR3 DNA sequence: TGTGCCAGCACCTTTGCGGGACAGAGCTATGGCTACACCTTC. It is translated as CASTFAGQSYGYTF.

This clonotype occurred many times. This chain links TRBV28 with TRBJ2-5; maybe TRBD1 (6 bases). V was shortened by 2 bases and J by 2 bases, with 9 bases between the two germline ends. The CDR3 has 14 amino acids. Per germline, CDR1 MDHEN and CDR2 SYDVKM. CDR3 bases: TGTGCCAGCAGTTTACAGGGGAAGCAAGAGACCCAGTACTTC. Protein product: CASSLQGKQETQYF.